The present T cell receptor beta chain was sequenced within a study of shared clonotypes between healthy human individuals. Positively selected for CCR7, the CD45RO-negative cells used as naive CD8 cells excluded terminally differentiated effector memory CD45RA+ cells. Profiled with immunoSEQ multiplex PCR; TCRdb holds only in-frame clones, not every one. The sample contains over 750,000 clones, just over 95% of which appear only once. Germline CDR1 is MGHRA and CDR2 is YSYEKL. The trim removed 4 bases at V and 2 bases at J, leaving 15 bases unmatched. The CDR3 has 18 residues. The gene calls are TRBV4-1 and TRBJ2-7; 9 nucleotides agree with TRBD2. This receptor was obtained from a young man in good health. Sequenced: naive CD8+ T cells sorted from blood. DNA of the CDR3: TGCGCCAGCAGCCCTTACGAGCAGTCGGCGGGAGGGGCCTACGAGCAGTACTTC. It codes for CASSPYEQSAGGAYEQYF.